What follows are 9 T cell receptor beta chains derived from one specimen sequenced in a study of control samples from healthy donors and cancer patients. Libraries were prepared by immunoSEQ multiplex PCR; TCRdb keeps only in-frame clonotypes and omits some of them. The sample lists fewer than 60,000 clones, roughly 94% seen once, with approximately 2.4% in the top ten. The sample comprised blood. Every receptor here comes from a man aged 30 to 45 in good health.

V and J are TRBV11-1 and TRBJ1-2; D is perhaps TRBD1 (5 bases). Trimming cost V 3 bases and J 7 bases, with 12 bases left between them. This CDR3 region has 13 residues. The germline V gene has CDR1 SGHAT and CDR2 FQDESV (reference sequence). The CDR3 loop reads CASSLAAGGGYTF. The CDR3 DNA reads as TGTGCCAGCAGCTTGGCCGCTGGGGGTGGCTACACCTTC.

This clone was observed once. The genes are TRBV28 and TRBJ2-7; D might be TRBD2 (6 bases). The CDR3 has 16 amino acids. In germline, CDR1 is MDHEN, CDR2 SYDVKM. V was clipped by 3 bases and J by 3 bases, with 18 bases between them. CDR3 amino acids: CASSFSYGSMSYEQYF. The CDR3 bases are TGTGCCAGCAGTTTCAGCTACGGGAGTATGAGCTACGAGCAGTACTTC.

This rearrangement joins TRBV19 to TRBJ2-1, with 8 bases identical to TRBD2. Germline CDR1 and CDR2: LNHDA and SQIVND (reference sequence). The CDR3 sequence is 15 residues long. The V gene end was trimmed by 2 bases and the J gene end by 2 bases; junction bases not matched to a gene: 2. The CDR3 region is CASSIRGGTYNEQFF. DNA for the CDR3: TGTGCCAGTAGTATACGGGGGGGCACCTACAATGAGCAGTTCTTC.

V gene TRBV3-1 (or the pseudogene TRBV3-2) combines with J gene TRBJ2-7; D gene unclear. Germline CDR1 and CDR2: LGHDT and YNNKEL (reference sequence). V lost 0 bases and J lost 9, with 12 bases in between. This CDR3 has 13 residues. For the CDR3, the DNA is TGTGCCAGCAGCCAAGAGTTTCGGGCATCGCAGTACTTC. This encodes CASSQEFRASQYF.

V gene TRBV5-1 combines with J gene TRBJ2-1; D may match TRBD1 or TRBD2 (5 bases each). The CDR3 runs 17 residues. The germline V and J ends were trimmed by 3 bases and 7 bases, with 23 bases remaining between them. Looked up from germline, CDR1 is SGHRS and CDR2 is YFSETQ. CDR3 residues: CASSSLGGGGALNEQFF. In nucleotides, the CDR3 is TGCGCCAGCAGCTCGCTAGGTGGTGGGGGAGCTCTGAATGAGCAGTTCTTC.

The DNA for the CDR3 is TGCGCCAGCAGCTTGGCCACGAGGGGGGCTGGGGAAAAACTGTTTTTT. The encoded protein is CASSLATRGAGEKLFF. J is TRBJ1-4 and V is TRBV5-1; D might be TRBD1 (6 bases). Trimming removed 0 bases from V and 8 bases from J, with 17 bases in between. The CDR3 is 16 residues long. Germline-derived CDR1 and CDR2 are SGHRS and YFSETQ.

The rearrangement joins TRBV19 to TRBJ2-5, with TRBD1 matching over 7 bases. Trimming removed 6 bases from V and 4 bases from J; junction bases left unmatched: 8. CDR1 and CDR2 from the germline V gene are LNHDA and SQIVND (reference sequence). The CDR3 length is 14 residues. The CDR3, as DNA: TGTGCCAGTAGGGCCGAGACAGGGATAGAGACCCAGTACTTC. Its protein product is CASRAETGIETQYF.

The chain is built from TRBV28 and TRBJ1-2, with 7 nucleotides matching TRBD1. Germline loops: CDR1 MDHEN, CDR2 SYDVKM. CDR3 length: 16 residues. The V segment lost 5 bases and the J segment 4 bases; nucleotides outside the gene matches: 13. This CDR3 is CASSPHLTGPAYGYTF. CDR3 in DNA: TGTGCCAGCAGTCCCCACTTGACAGGGCCCGCCTATGGCTACACCTTC.

This chain joins TRBV13 and TRBJ2-1; 7 bases agree with TRBD1. Germline values: CDR1 PRHDT, CDR2 FYEKMQ (reference sequence). There are 16 residues in the CDR3. The V segment lost 2 bases and the J segment 0 bases; nucleotides outside the gene matches: 4. The CDR3 DNA reads TGTGCCAGCAGCTTAACAGGGGAGAGCTCCTACAATGAGCAGTTCTTC. Amino acids: CASSLTGESSYNEQFF.